Each of the 19 T cell receptor beta chains below was sequenced from the same sample in a study of T cells in localized non-small cell lung cancer. Some clones are missing from TCRdb's copy, which holds only in-frame ones; the method was immunoSEQ multiplex PCR. The profile shows tens of thousands of clones, about 83% of them singletons. The sample was peripheral blood, taken before any cancer treatment. The receptors come from a female donor over 55 with stage I lung adenocarcinoma.

The chain joins TRBV30 to TRBJ2-4; D possibly corresponds to TRBD1 (5 bases). In germline, CDR1 is GTSNPN, CDR2 SVGIG (reference sequence). This CDR3 has 13 amino acids. The V and J ends lost 1 base and 5 bases respectively, with 9 bases between them. Here the CDR3 DNA reads TGTGCCTGGAGTGGGGCAGGGCAAAACATTCAGTACTTC. Its protein product is CAWSGAGQNIQYF.

This clone was seen just once. The rearrangement links TRBV6-4 to TRBJ1-5; TRBD1 agrees at 8 bases. The CDR3 contains 16 residues. Losses at the gene ends were 6 bases for V and 5 bases for J; bases not matched to a gene: 12. The germline V gene has CDR1 MRHNA and CDR2 SNTAGT. CDR3 coding DNA: TGTGCCAGCAGGACAATAGGACAGGGTAGTGATCAGCCCCAGCATTTT. Encoded protein: CASRTIGQGSDQPQHF.

V gene TRBV9 combines with J gene TRBJ2-7, with a tentative D call TRBD2 (5 bases). In germline, CDR1 is SGDLS, CDR2 YYNGEE. There are 14 residues in the CDR3. V gave up 4 bases and J gave up 5 bases, with 16 bases separating them. CDR3 amino acids: CASSITTRADEQYF. The CDR3 DNA is TGTGCCAGCAGCATCACAACGAGGGCCGACGAGCAGTACTTC.

The chain combines TRBV5-1 with TRBJ1-2; 8 bases are shared with TRBD1. Looked up from germline, CDR1 is SGHRS and CDR2 is YFSETQ. The V and J ends lost 3 bases and 3 bases, in that order; junction bases with no gene match: 7. The length of the CDR3 is 15 residues. CDR3 sequence reads: CASSSGQVNDYGYTF. CDR3 bases: TGCGCCAGCAGCTCGGGACAGGTAAACGACTATGGCTACACCTTC. Drawing the rest from reference TRBV5-1 and TRBJ1-2, the complete variable domain is KAGVTQTPRYLIKTRGQQVTLSCSPISGHRSVSWYQQTPGQGLQFLFEYFSETQRNKGNFPGRFSGRQFSNSRSEMNVSTLELGDSALYLCASSSGQVNDYGYTFGSGTRLTVV.

The chain joins TRBV27 to TRBJ2-3; the D gene is possibly TRBD2 (5 bases). The CDR3 totals 14 residues. Trimming left V 5 bases short and J 1 base short, with 10 bases between. CDR1 and CDR2 (germline): MNHEY, SMNVEV (reference sequence). The CDR3 DNA is TGTGCCAGCAGTCGGGTGGGAGGCACAGATACGCAGTATTTT. Residues: CASSRVGGTDTQYF.

The CDR3 here is CASRPLANYGYTF. Written as DNA, the CDR3 is TGTGCCAGTAGACCACTTGCTAACTATGGCTACACCTTC. The gene calls are TRBV19 and TRBJ1-2; unclear D gene. V was pared by 6 bases and J by 0 bases, with 8 bases between. The CDR3 is 13 amino acids. Per germline, CDR1 LNHDA and CDR2 SQIVND (reference sequence). Based on the CDR3 plus reference TRBV19 and TRBJ1-2, the full variable domain is DGGITQSPKYLFRKEGQNVTLSCEQNLNHDAMYWYRQDPGQGLRLIYYSQIVNDFQKGDIAEGYSVSREKKESFPLTVTSAQKNPTAFYLCASRPLANYGYTFGSGTRLTVV.

The chain combines TRBV4-2 with TRBJ2-3, with 9 bases lining up with TRBD2. Germline lookup yields CDR1 LGHNA and CDR2 YNFKEQ. J gave up 4 bases and V 4 bases, and 9 bases lay outside the gene matches. The CDR3 totals 16 residues. CDR3 protein: CASSLPTSGDSDTQYF. For the CDR3, the DNA is TGTGCCAGCAGCCTTCCGACTAGCGGTGACTCAGATACGCAGTATTTT.

This clone has a handful of counts. This chain joins TRBV27 and TRBJ2-2, with 7 nucleotides matching TRBD1. CDR3 length: 15 residues. J gave up 7 bases and V 5 bases, and 10 bases lay outside the gene matches. CDR1 and CDR2 (germline): MNHEY, SMNVEV (reference sequence). In nucleotides, the CDR3 is TGTGCCAGCAGTGGCCGACAGGGTCTAAGCGGGGAGCTGTTTTTT. This translates into CASSGRQGLSGELFF.

V is TRBV11-3 and J is TRBJ2-3; possible D gene TRBD2, 6 bases. The CDR3 spans 15 residues. Germline V gene sequence: CDR1 SGHNT, CDR2 YENEEA. Trimming took 1 base from V and 0 from J, leaving 8 bases between them. CDR3 sequence: CASSLGGDSTDTQYF. The CDR3 nucleotides are TGTGCCAGCAGCTTAGGGGGGGACAGCACAGATACGCAGTATTTT.

V is TRBV5-8 and J is TRBJ2-7, with 9 bases aligning to TRBD1. CDR1 SGHTS and CDR2 YDEGEE come from the germline V gene. This CDR3 has 18 residues. V shed 7 bases and J 0 bases; nucleotides not matched to a gene: 17. CDR3 sequence: CASQLNRGLLGFSYEQYF. The CDR3 coding sequence is TGTGCCAGCCAGTTAAACAGGGGGCTACTAGGTTTCTCCTACGAGCAGTACTTC.

V and J are TRBV2 and TRBJ2-1; 10 bases map to TRBD2. Germline values: CDR1 SNHLY, CDR2 FYNNEI. Trimming removed 1 base from V and 9 bases from J; junction bases left unmatched: 9. CDR3 length: 16 amino acids. CDR3 DNA sequence: TGTGCCAGCAGTGAAGAAAGGAGGACTAGCGGCAGTGAGCAGTTCTTC. This translates into CASSEERRTSGSEQFF.

This clone was observed a few times. The V gene is TRBV10-1, the J gene TRBJ2-3, with D uncertain. There are 14 residues in the CDR3. Trimming stripped 5 bases from V and 4 bases from J, with 13 bases between. Germline V gene sequence: CDR1 WNHNN, CDR2 SYGVQD (reference sequence). In nucleotides, the CDR3 is TGCGCCAGCAGTAGAGTACGCGCCGCAGATACGCAGTATTTT. This sequence encodes CASSRVRAADTQYF.

This clone was counted once. The V gene is TRBV30, the J gene TRBJ2-5; a possible D gene is TRBD1 (5 bases). The CDR3 covers 13 residues. V was clipped by 2 bases and J by 1 base, with 8 bases between them. CDR1 GTSNPN and CDR2 SVGIG come from the germline V gene (reference sequence). DNA for the CDR3: TGTGCCTGGAGTCGGACAACCCAAGAGACCCAGTACTTC. This translates into CAWSRTTQETQYF.

Points on this clone: A read error may produce the germline difference seen at one junction end. The gene calls are TRBV5-1 and TRBJ2-1; 14 nucleotides agree with TRBD2. Germline V gene data show CDR1 as SGHRS and CDR2 as YFSETQ. The CDR3 contains 16 residues. DNA for the CDR3: TGCGCCAGCAGCCAAGCCCTAGGGGGACTAGCGGGAGAGTCGATCTTC. The encoded protein is CASSQALGGLAGESIF.

This clone has more than one count but fewer than ten. The genes are TRBV30 and TRBJ2-1; TRBD1 aligns across 9 bases. Germline CDR1 reads GTSNPN; CDR2 reads SVGIG (reference sequence). Trimming at V came to 2 bases and at J to 12 bases, leaving 5 bases not matched to a gene. The CDR3 runs 12 residues. CDR3 region: CAWSPPGQGQFF. CDR3 in DNA: TGTGCCTGGAGTCCCCCGGGACAGGGGCAGTTCTTC.

The chain is built from TRBV7-8 and TRBJ2-7, with 9 nucleotides matching TRBD2. Germline CDR1 reads SGHVS; CDR2 reads FQNEAQ. CDR3 length: 15 amino acids. The V segment lost 1 base and the J segment 0 bases; nucleotides outside the gene matches: 1. The CDR3 reads CASSLGLADSYEQYF. Here the CDR3 DNA reads TGTGCCAGCAGCTTAGGACTAGCGGACTCCTACGAGCAGTACTTC.

The chain recombines TRBV5-6 with TRBJ1-1, with D perhaps matching TRBD1 (6 bases). The CDR3 consists of 13 residues. Trimming removed 2 bases at V and 4 bases at J, with 9 bases between. CDR1 and CDR2 (germline): SGHDT, YYEEEE. In nucleotides, the CDR3 is TGTGCCAGCAGCTTTGGGGGGCGCACTGAAGCTTTCTTT. This encodes CASSFGGRTEAFF.

This clone was detected once. The rearrangement uses TRBV7-2 and TRBJ1-4; 9 bases fit TRBD1. The V gene end was trimmed by 1 base and the J gene end by 7 bases; junction bases not matched to a gene: 4. This CDR3 has 15 residues. Looked up from germline, CDR1 is SGHTA and CDR2 is FQGNSA. The CDR3 nucleotides read TGTGCCAGCAGCTTAGACGGGACAGGGTTTGAAAAACTGTTTTTT. It translates to CASSLDGTGFEKLFF.

CDR3 region: CASNGRWGNEQFF. The CDR3 DNA is TGTGCCAGCAACGGACGTTGGGGCAATGAGCAGTTCTTC. The chain joins TRBV2 to TRBJ2-1; no clear D. The CDR3 is 13 residues long. Trimming left V 7 bases short and J 6 bases short, with 13 bases between. Germline V CDR1 and CDR2: SNHLY, FYNNEI. Using reference TRBV2 and TRBJ2-1 for the parts outside the CDR3, the full variable domain is EPEVTQTPSHQVTQMGQEVILRCVPISNHLYFYWYRQILGQKVEFLVSFYNNEISEKSEIFDDQFSVERPDGSNFTLKIRSTKLEDSAMYFCASNGRWGNEQFFGPGTRLTVL.